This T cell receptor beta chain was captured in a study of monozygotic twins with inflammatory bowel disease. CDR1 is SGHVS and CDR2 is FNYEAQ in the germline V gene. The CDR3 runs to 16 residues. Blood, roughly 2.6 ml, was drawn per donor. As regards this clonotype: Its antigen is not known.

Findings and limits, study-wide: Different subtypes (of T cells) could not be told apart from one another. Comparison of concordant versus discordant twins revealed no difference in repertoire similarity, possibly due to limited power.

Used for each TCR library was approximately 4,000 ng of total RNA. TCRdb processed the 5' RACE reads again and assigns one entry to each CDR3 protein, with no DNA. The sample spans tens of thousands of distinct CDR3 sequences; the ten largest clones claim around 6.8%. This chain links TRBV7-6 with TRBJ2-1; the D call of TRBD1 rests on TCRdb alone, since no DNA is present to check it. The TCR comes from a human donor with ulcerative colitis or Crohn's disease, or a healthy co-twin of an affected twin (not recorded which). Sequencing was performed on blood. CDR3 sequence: CASSLVGGSSYNEQFF.